This T cell receptor (beta chain) was recorded in a study of cytomegalovirus exposure and HLA in healthy donors. Study outcomes and limitations: Specificity for CMV antigens was confirmed in vitro for three of the CMV-associated chains. Researchers reported in a later analysis that a missense DCLRE1C variant was tied to TCR beta V- and J-gene trimming.

Trimming shortened V by 1 base and J by 0 bases, and 11 bases separated the two germline ends. The CDR3 runs to 16 residues. Germline V gene sequence: CDR1 MGHRA, CDR2 YSYEKL. PCR was performed using 60 Vbeta and 13 Jbeta primers. Repertoires were generated with immunoSEQ multiplex PCR, while TCRdb's copy carries only in-frame clones and drops some. In the table there are approximately 130,000 clones, 80% to 90% of which are singletons. Remarks on this clone: The antigen is undetermined.

The specimen sequenced was PBMCs. This chain uses TRBV4-1 with TRBJ2-3; D remains unclear. This TCR came from a woman aged 40-49 years in good health and CMV-seropositive. CDR3 sequence reads: CASSQVGGTSTDTQYF. The CDR3 coding sequence is TGCGCCAGCAGCCAAGTTGGCGGAACTAGCACAGATACGCAGTATTTT.